The 25 T cell receptor beta chains in this list originate from one sample, sequenced in a study of T-cell memory formation after mild COVID-19. TCRdb recomputed calls from the 5' RACE reads with MiXCR, one row per CDR3 protein. The sample yields 350,000 to 450,000 distinct CDR3 sequences, under 15% seen once. Sequencing was done on a sample of PBMCs or a T cell subset sorted from them (not recorded which). Receptor source: a man aged 18 to 29 who had mild COVID-19 (a few samples of this study predate the infection). Cell type and time point are not known.

The chain carries TRBV25-1 and TRBJ1-2; TRBD1 aligns across 8 bases. J gave up 5 bases and V 3 bases, and 11 bases lay outside the gene matches. CDR1 and CDR2 (germline): MGHDK, SYGVNS. The CDR3 is 16 amino acids. The CDR3 protein is CASSDPPTGGHYGYTF. CDR3 sequence (DNA): TGTGCCAGCAGTGACCCACCTACAGGGGGACATTATGGCTACACCTTC.

This clonotype was seen a single time. V usage is TRBV11-2 and J usage is TRBJ1-1, with D unclear. Germline V gives CDR1 SGHAT, CDR2 FQNNGV. The CDR3 contains 13 residues. V was shortened by 5 bases and J by 5 bases, with 12 bases between the two germline ends. CDR3 nucleotides: TGTGCCAGCAGCACTCAACTAGGGACTGAAGCTTTCTTT. Residues: CASSTQLGTEAFF.

The V gene is TRBV12-3 or TRBV12-4, the J gene TRBJ1-5; D gene uncertain. V lost 7 bases to trimming and J lost 1 base, with 20 bases between them. CDR3 length equals 17 residues. CDR3 DNA: TGTGCCAGCATCCGGGGTACAGACCTACGAAGCAATCAGCCCCAGCATTTT. Amino acids: CASIRGTDLRSNQPQHF.

In its sample, this clonotype was seen a few times. The chain joins TRBV5-5 to TRBJ1-5, with no clear D. Germline CDR1 and CDR2: SGHKS and YYEKEE (reference sequence). Trimming cost V 2 bases and J 7 bases, with 13 bases left between them. The CDR3 has 14 residues. CDR3 nucleotides: TGTGCCAGCAGCTTTAGTGCCTCGGGGCAGCCCCAGCATTTT. The encoded protein is CASSFSASGQPQHF.

This clonotype has a single count. This chain joins TRBV19 and TRBJ2-5; the match to TRBD2 covers 7 bases. This CDR3 comprises 14 residues. Germline CDR1 and CDR2: LNHDA and SQIVND (reference sequence). V lost 1 base and J lost 3; bases outside the gene matches: 2. CDR3 coding DNA: TGTGCCAGTAGTATAGGCAGCGGGAAAGAGACCCAGTACTTC. Its protein is CASSIGSGKETQYF.

The chain combines TRBV7-8 with TRBJ2-6; D tentatively reads TRBD1 or TRBD2 (5 bases each). V was pared by 3 bases and J by 0 bases, with 12 bases between. CDR1 and CDR2 (germline): SGHVS, FQNEAQ. The length of the CDR3 is 17 residues. The CDR3: CASSFGGFGSGANVLTF. As DNA, the CDR3 is TGTGCCAGCAGCTTTGGGGGATTTGGCTCTGGGGCCAACGTCCTGACTTTC.

The table lists this clonotype with a few counts. V usage is TRBV4-3 and J usage is TRBJ2-1, with 9 bases fitting TRBD1. Germline V lookup: CDR1 LGHNA, CDR2 YSLEER. The CDR3 runs to 15 residues. The trim removed 3 bases at V and 6 bases at J, leaving 6 bases unmatched. CDR3 sequence (DNA): TGCGCCAGCAGCCAGCCGGGACAGGGATCCAATGAGCAGTTCTTC. Its translation is CASSQPGQGSNEQFF.

The rearrangement links TRBV21-1 to TRBJ2-2; TRBD1, the D gene given by the table, was not confirmed from the DNA. TRBV21-1 is reported as a pseudogene. The CDR3 loop spans 15 amino acids. The CDR3 loop reads CAKGQGERRTGELFF. DNA for the CDR3: TGTGCCAAGGGACAGGGGGAGCGCCGAACCGGGGAGCTGTTTTTT.

This chain uses TRBV15 with TRBJ2-7; 9 nucleotides align to TRBD2. J lost 3 bases, V lost 0 bases, and 3 bases had no gene match. The CDR3 runs to 15 residues. Germline-derived CDR1 and CDR2 are LNHNV and YYDKDF (reference sequence). Here the CDR3 DNA reads TGTGCCACCAGCAGAGAAGGCGGGGGGGTCTACGAGCAGTACTTC. Translation gives CATSREGGGVYEQYF.

This clonotype has just a few counts. The chain combines TRBV12-3 or TRBV12-4 with TRBJ2-2, with TRBD2 identical over 12 bases. J was trimmed by 5 bases and V by 3 bases; bases with no gene match: 7. The CDR3 length is 17 residues. The CDR3 loop is CASSFLLAGGITGELFF. The CDR3 coding sequence is TGTGCCAGCAGTTTTTTGCTAGCGGGGGGGATAACCGGGGAGCTGTTTTTT.

Only a few counts were recorded for this clonotype. The gene calls are TRBV6-2 or TRBV6-3 and TRBJ1-5; perhaps TRBD1 as D (5 bases). Trimming pared 4 bases from V and 7 bases from J, leaving 17 bases between. Germline-derived CDR1 and CDR2 are MNHEY and SVGEGT. This CDR3 is 15 amino acids long. Here the CDR3 DNA reads TGTGCCAGCAGTTCGAAGCTAGAAGGGGTCCAGCCCCAGCATTTT. It codes for CASSSKLEGVQPQHF.

This clonotype was detected a few times. The chain joins TRBV28 to TRBJ2-3, with a possible D match to TRBD2 (5 bases). Germline assignment: CDR1 MDHEN and CDR2 SYDVKM. The length of the CDR3 is 12 residues. The CDR3 protein is CAAGRGTDTQYF. The CDR3 nucleotides read TGTGCGGCGGGCCGGGGCACAGATACGCAGTATTTT.

This clonotype was counted only a few times. The rearrangement links TRBV5-1 to TRBJ2-7; D might be TRBD1 (5 bases). CDR1 is SGHRS and CDR2 is YFSETQ in the germline V gene. The V and J ends lost 4 bases and 2 bases respectively, with 25 bases between them. The CDR3 sequence is 18 residues long. The CDR3 reads CASSHSRQTSSQTYEQYF. The CDR3 DNA reads TGCGCCAGCAGCCACAGCCGACAGACCAGCAGCCAGACCTACGAGCAGTACTTC.

This clonotype has only a few counts. The CDR3 region has the DNA TGTGCCTGGAGTGAGGTCCGGGGCAACTCCTACGAGCAGTACTTC. This gives the protein CAWSEVRGNSYEQYF. The V gene is TRBV30, the J gene TRBJ2-7, with D perhaps TRBD1 or TRBD2 (5 bases each). Germline V lookup: CDR1 GTSNPN, CDR2 SVGIG (reference sequence). The CDR3 length is 15 residues. With 1 base removed from V and 0 bases from J, the gap between germline ends came to 13 bases.

This clonotype was seen a few times. The chain recombines TRBV7-2 with TRBJ1-6, with TRBD1 matching over 10 bases. The junction had 6 bases not matched to a gene; V was cut back by 5 bases and J by 8 bases. The germline V gene encodes CDR1 SGHTA and CDR2 FQGNSA. This CDR3 has 15 amino acids. CDR3 bases: TGTGCCAGCAGCACATCGGGACAGGGGTATTCACCCCTCCACTTT. Its protein product is CASSTSGQGYSPLHF. The whole variable domain, filled in from reference TRBV7-2 and TRBJ1-6, reads GAGVSQSPSNKVTEKGKDVELRCDPISGHTALYWYRQSLGQGLEFLIYFQGNSAPDKSGLPSDRFSAERTGGSVSTLTIQRTQQEDSAVYLCASSTSGQGYSPLHFGNGTRLTVT.

The J gene is TRBJ1-2, the V gene TRBV7-8; no clear D gene. The CDR3 sequence is 14 residues long. Trimming stripped 1 base from V and 7 bases from J, with 13 bases between. The V gene's germline CDR1 is SGHVS and CDR2 FQNEAQ. CDR3 nucleotides: TGTGCCAGCAGCTTAGTGGGAGGGATAAGTGGCTACACCTTC. It codes for CASSLVGGISGYTF.

The chain carries TRBV4-3 and TRBJ2-2; D possibly corresponds to TRBD1 (5 bases). The ends were cut back, 0 bases at V and 2 bases at J, with 10 bases in the middle. The CDR3 consists of 16 residues. Per the germline V gene, CDR1 is LGHNA and CDR2 is YSLEER. CDR3 bases: TGCGCCAGCAGCCAAGATAAGGGGATTAACACCGGGGAGCTGTTTTTT. Translating it yields CASSQDKGINTGELFF.

This clonotype showed up just once. This CDR3 fails to terminate in the conserved phenylalanine or tryptophan, so it likely reflects a read error. This sequence joins TRBV3-1 and TRBJ1-2; a weak D match, TRBD1 (6 bases). V was shortened by 5 bases and J by 5 bases, with 12 bases between the two germline ends. Per germline, CDR1 LGHDT and CDR2 YNNKEL (reference sequence). This CDR3 is built from 13 residues. The CDR3 DNA is TGTGCCAGCAGCGAGAGGACAGAGTATGGCTACACCTTA. Amino acid sequence: CASSERTEYGYTL.

This clonotype occurred many times. The gene calls are TRBV5-5 and TRBJ2-7; 11 bases map to TRBD1. This CDR3 is built from 15 residues. V gave up 0 bases and J gave up 3 bases; unmatched junction bases: 2. CDR1 is SGHKS and CDR2 is YYEKEE in the germline V gene (reference sequence). CDR3 amino acids: CASSLGTGGNYEQYF. DNA of the CDR3: TGTGCCAGCAGCTTGGGGACAGGGGGCAACTACGAGCAGTACTTC.

V usage is TRBV2 and J usage is TRBJ2-1, with 8 bases fitting TRBD2. The V gene end was trimmed by 2 bases and the J gene end by 3 bases; junction bases not matched to a gene: 6. Germline CDR1 reads SNHLY; CDR2 reads FYNNEI. CDR3 length: 16 amino acids. CDR3 bases: TGTGCCAGCAGTGAAAGGGGCGGGGGGAACTACAATGAGCAGTTCTTC. Its protein is CASSERGGGNYNEQFF.

The V call is TRBV28, the J call TRBJ2-4, with unresolved D. The CDR3 loop spans 14 amino acids. Germline CDR1 and CDR2: MDHEN and SYDVKM. With 6 bases removed from V and 1 base from J, the gap between germline ends came to 10 bases. The CDR3 protein is CASSTLRAKNIQYF. CDR3 in DNA: TGTGCCAGCAGCACACTCCGGGCCAAAAACATTCAGTACTTC.

CDR3 nucleotide sequence: TGTGCCAGCAGCCTGCACTTCGGGACAGGAGTGAATCAGCCCCAGCATTTT. This encodes CASSLHFGTGVNQPQHF. This rearrangement joins TRBV7-2 to TRBJ1-5; 8 nucleotides agree with TRBD1. CDR3 length: 17 amino acids. The V and J ends lost 5 bases and 4 bases, in that order; junction bases with no gene match: 13. Germline V CDR1 and CDR2: SGHTA, FQGNSA.

This clonotype was detected many times. The chain uses TRBV6-5 and TRBJ2-5, with 8 bases that match TRBD1. V lost 6 bases to trimming and J lost 5 bases; unmatched junction nucleotides: 11. Germline CDR1 MNHEY, CDR2 SVGAGI. This CDR3 comprises 15 residues. The CDR3 sequence: CASSPDREDEETQYF. In nucleotides, the CDR3 is TGTGCCAGCAGCCCGGACAGGGAGGACGAGGAGACCCAGTACTTC.

This clonotype was picked up a small number of times. The CDR3 spells CASSYSRQWDTEAFF. As DNA, the CDR3 is TGTGCCAGCAGTTACTCTAGGCAGTGGGACACTGAAGCTTTCTTT. The chain carries TRBV6-6 and TRBJ1-1, with unresolved D. CDR1 and CDR2 (germline): MNHNY, SVGAGI (reference sequence). The CDR3 is 15 residues long. The V end was cut by 0 bases, the J end by 3 bases, with 11 bases between.

This clonotype was picked up many times. The V call is TRBV5-1, the J call TRBJ2-5; D may correspond to TRBD1 or TRBD2 (5 bases each). This CDR3 spans 14 amino acids. Germline V gene sequence: CDR1 SGHRS, CDR2 YFSETQ. V was trimmed by 4 bases and J by 2 bases, leaving 12 bases between them. Here the CDR3 reads CASSPGTAQETQYF. Written as DNA, the CDR3 is TGCGCCAGCAGCCCCGGGACGGCTCAAGAGACCCAGTACTTC.